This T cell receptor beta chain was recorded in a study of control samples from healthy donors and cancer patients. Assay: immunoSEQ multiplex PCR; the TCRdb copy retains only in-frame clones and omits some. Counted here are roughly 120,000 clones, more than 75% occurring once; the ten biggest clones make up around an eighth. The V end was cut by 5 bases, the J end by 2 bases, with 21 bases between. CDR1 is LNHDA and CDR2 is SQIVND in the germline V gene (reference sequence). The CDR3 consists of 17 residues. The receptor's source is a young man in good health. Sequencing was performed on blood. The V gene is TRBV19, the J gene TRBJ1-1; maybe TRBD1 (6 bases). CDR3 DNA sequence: TGTGCCAGTAGTCCCCGGACACTGAGCGGGGGCAACACTGAAGCTTTCTTT. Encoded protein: CASSPRTLSGGNTEAFF.